This TCR beta chain came from a study of blood T cell repertoires in COVID-19. Study information: Samples of COVID-19 (acute and convalescent) were obtained from the United States, Italy and Spain. In each case, the material was cDNA or gDNA derived from T cells, B-cell-depleted T cells, or PBMCs.

Some clones are missing from TCRdb's copy, which holds only in-frame ones; the method was immunoSEQ multiplex PCR. This sample has roughly 80,000 clones, with around 86% found just once. Trimming cost V 5 bases and J 0 bases, with 10 bases left between them. The V gene's germline CDR1 is LNHDA and CDR2 SQIVND (reference sequence). CDR3 length: 15 residues. The chain joins TRBV19 to TRBJ1-4, with D perhaps matching TRBD1 (6 bases). This clonotype was obtained from a human donor in a cohort sampled during active COVID-19. The sample was peripheral blood. DNA of the CDR3: TGTGCCAGTAGTGTGGACAGCTCAACTAATGAAAAACTGTTTTTT. It yields the protein CASSVDSSTNEKLFF. The whole variable domain, filled in from reference TRBV19 and TRBJ1-4, reads DGGITQSPKYLFRKEGQNVTLSCEQNLNHDAMYWYRQDPGQGLRLIYYSQIVNDFQKGDIAEGYSVSREKKESFPLTVTSAQKNPTAFYLCASSVDSSTNEKLFFGSGTQLSVL.